This note documents a single T cell receptor beta chain sequence. This CDR3 comprises 15 residues. Germline trimming cut 7 bases from V and 8 bases from J; bases unmatched to any gene: 11. These data are taken from a study of blood T cell repertoires in COVID-19. Here immunoSEQ multiplex PCR was the method, and the copy in TCRdb shows in-frame clones only, minus some. The table lists about 74,000 clones, approximately 80% of them singletons. This chain links TRBV23-1 with TRBJ1-4; 9 bases are a match to TRBD1. TRBV23-1 is flagged as an ORF with uncertain function. The sample taken for sequencing was peripheral blood. The receptor was isolated from a human donor in a cohort sampled during active COVID-19. The CDR3 DNA follows: TGCGCCAGCAACCCTCGGGACAGGGCAAACGAAAAACTGTTTTTT. Protein product: CASNPRDRANEKLFF.